This is a list of T cell receptor beta chains from one sample in a study of response to subunit inactivated influenza vaccine. Each CDR3 protein is one row after TCRdb ran MiXCR on the RT-PCR reads. This repertoire shows 300,000 to 350,000 distinct CDR3 sequences, roughly 20% found once; its top ten account for 10% to 13%. Source: PBMCs from blood, taken less than 22 months after vaccination. These receptors were obtained from a man aged 45 to 70 who received an inactivated influenza vaccine. Both conserved end residues are part of each CDR3. A D gene is named only where the DNA matches it firmly. Size is stated for part of the rows, as once, few or many counts, or as a class when the clone is expanded.

abundance	v_gene	d_gene	j_gene	len	CDR3aa	CDR3nt
few	TRBV7-2	TRBD1	TRBJ1-4	15	CASSSRDRVNEKLFF	TGTGCCAGCAGCTCCCGGGACAGGGTCAATGAAAAACTGTTTTTT
few	TRBV6-1	-	TRBJ2-5	13	CASSSGRQETQYF	TGTGCCAGCAGCTCCGGACGGCAAGAGACCCAGTACTTC
-	TRBV20-1	TRBD1	TRBJ1-2	15	CSASGQGATNYGYTF	TGCAGTGCTTCGGGACAGGGGGCGACTAACTATGGCTACACCTTC
-	TRBV12-3/TRBV12-4	-	TRBJ2-1	13	CASRGVPTNEQFF	TGTGCCAGCCGAGGGGTTCCTACGAATGAGCAGTTCTTC
few	TRBV6-1	TRBD1	TRBJ1-4	14	CASRPTGGREKLFF	TGTGCCAGCAGGCCAACAGGGGGTCGGGAAAAACTGTTTTTT
few	TRBV5-5	-	TRBJ2-5	18	CASSFSYGPLLYQETQYF	TGTGCCAGCAGCTTCTCCTACGGGCCCCTCCTGTACCAAGAGACCCAGTACTTC
few	TRBV27	-	TRBJ1-4	15	CASSLTGRLNEKLFF	TGTGCCAGCAGCTTGACAGGACGGCTTAATGAAAAACTGTTTTTT
once	TRBV7-9	-	TRBJ2-5	14	CASSTGPKQETQYF	TGTGCCAGCAGCACGGGACCGAAACAAGAGACCCAGTACTTC
-	TRBV20-1	-	TRBJ2-1	16	CSARGSVLLSYNEQFF	TGCAGTGCTAGAGGTTCGGTTCTCCTCTCCTACAATGAGCAGTTCTTC
-	TRBV12-3/TRBV12-4	TRBD1	TRBJ1-5	14	CATSRDRHNQPQHF	TGTGCCACCTCCCGGGACAGACACAATCAGCCCCAGCATTTT
few	TRBV7-9	-	TRBJ1-1	16	CASSLGWYGSDTEAFF	TGTGCCAGCAGCTTAGGATGGTACGGAAGTGACACTGAAGCTTTCTTT
many	TRBV7-6	-	TRBJ2-7	14	CASSSTGASYEQYF	TGTGCCAGCAGCTCGACAGGAGCCTCCTACGAGCAGTACTTC